These 10 T cell receptor beta chains were all obtained from the same sample, sequenced in a study of T-cell reconstitution after alpha-beta-depleted transplantation in children. TCRbeta library construction was performed incorporating unique molecular identifiers. In TCRdb, the PCR reads were re-called with MiXCR into one record per CDR3 protein. The sample contains around 240,000 distinct CDR3 sequences, around 7.8% of which appear only once. The sequencing used PBMCs, mostly from graft donor cells, collected 180 days after TCRalphabeta/CD19-depleted stem cell transplant. The receptors stem from a male patient aged 10-17 years who had a stem cell transplant for acute lymphoblastic leukemia, so the T cells may come from the graft donor.

This clonotype was picked up many times. This sequence joins TRBV7-9 and TRBJ2-1; TRBD2 matches 7 bases. CDR1 and CDR2 (germline): SEHNR, FQNEAQ (reference sequence). The CDR3 extends over 13 amino acids. J lost 8 bases, V lost 5 bases, and 6 bases had no gene match. The CDR3 loop is CASSLGGSDEQFF. DNA for the CDR3: TGTGCCAGCAGCCTGGGAGGGAGCGATGAGCAGTTCTTC. The variable domain in full, completed from reference TRBV7-9 and TRBJ2-1, reads DTGVSQNPRHKITKRGQNVTFRCDPISEHNRLYWYRQTLGQGPEFLTYFQNEAQLEKSRLLSDRFSAERPKGSFSTLEIQRTEQGDSAMYLCASSLGGSDEQFFGPGTRLTVL.

This clonotype was counted ten times or more. V gene TRBV7-2 combines with J gene TRBJ1-6; possible D gene TRBD1, 5 bases. The CDR3 contains 15 residues. Trimming removed 4 bases from V and 9 bases from J, with 16 bases in between. Looked up from germline, CDR1 is SGHTA and CDR2 is FQGNSA. Here the CDR3 DNA reads TGTGCCAGCAGCTCCTATGAGGGGTGGGTTTCACCCCTCCACTTT. Its protein is CASSSYEGWVSPLHF. Using reference TRBV7-2 and TRBJ1-6 for the parts outside the CDR3, the full variable domain is GAGVSQSPSNKVTEKGKDVELRCDPISGHTALYWYRQSLGQGLEFLIYFQGNSAPDKSGLPSDRFSAERTGGSVSTLTIQRTQQEDSAVYLCASSSYEGWVSPLHFGNGTRLTVT.

This clonotype occurred many times. J is TRBJ1-2 and V is TRBV4-1; 7 positions agree with TRBD1. Trimming cost V 0 bases and J 8 bases; bases outside gene matches: 6. CDR1 and CDR2 from the germline V gene are MGHRA and YSYEKL. The CDR3 runs to 14 residues. CDR3: CASSQDQRTGGYTF. The CDR3 coding sequence is TGCGCCAGCAGCCAAGATCAGCGGACAGGAGGCTACACCTTC.

This clonotype came up many times. This chain uses TRBV7-9 with TRBJ1-3; D call uncertain. V lost 5 bases and J lost 4, with 6 bases in between. Germline CDR1 reads SEHNR; CDR2 reads FQNEAQ (reference sequence). The CDR3 covers 12 residues. The CDR3 loop is CASSTQGNTIYF. The CDR3 DNA reads TGTGCCAGCAGCACACAGGGAAACACCATATATTTT.

This clonotype appeared a single time. The chain employs TRBV7-6 and TRBJ2-5, with no clear D. There are 13 residues in the CDR3. V was cut by 2 bases and J by 3 bases, with 7 bases left in between. The V gene's germline CDR1 is SGHVS and CDR2 FNYEAQ. The CDR3 spells CASSLNSEETQYF. The CDR3 region has the DNA TGTGCCAGCAGCTTAAACAGTGAAGAGACCCAGTACTTC.

J is TRBJ2-1 and V is TRBV14; 10 bases map to TRBD2. Germline V gene lookup returns CDR1 SGHDN and CDR2 FVKESK. V lost 4 bases to trimming and J lost 0 bases; unmatched junction nucleotides: 15. This CDR3 has 20 residues. CDR3 sequence reads: CASSPPPSGGLIISYNEQFF. The CDR3 DNA is TGTGCCAGCAGCCCCCCCCCTAGCGGGGGCCTAATCATCTCCTACAATGAGCAGTTCTTC.

This clonotype was counted many times. This chain uses TRBV20-1 with TRBJ2-7; 11 bases are shared with TRBD1. The CDR3 spans 13 residues. Germline trimming cut 6 bases from V and 7 bases from J; bases unmatched to any gene: 8. Germline assignment: CDR1 DFQATT and CDR2 SNEGSKA (reference sequence). The CDR3 nucleotides are TGCAGTGCCAACGGACAGGGGGCGAGGGAGCAGTACTTC. Translating it yields CSANGQGAREQYF.

This clonotype was seen repeatedly, ten times or more. The chain links TRBV7-2 to TRBJ2-7; D possibly matches TRBD1 or TRBD2 (6 bases each). Trimming left V 3 bases short and J 4 bases short, with 16 bases between. The CDR3 contains 15 residues. The germline CDR1 and CDR2 sequences are SGHTA and FQGNSA. CDR3 sequence (DNA): TGTGCCAGCAGCTTGACAGGAGGGGGAGGTTACGAGCAGTACTTC. Protein: CASSLTGGGGYEQYF. Combining the CDR3 with reference TRBV7-2 and TRBJ2-7 gives the whole variable domain GAGVSQSPSNKVTEKGKDVELRCDPISGHTALYWYRQSLGQGLEFLIYFQGNSAPDKSGLPSDRFSAERTGGSVSTLTIQRTQQEDSAVYLCASSLTGGGGYEQYFGPGTRLTVT.

This clonotype was observed at least ten times. V and J are TRBV29-1 and TRBJ2-5; tentative D call: TRBD1 (5 bases). CDR3 length equals 13 residues. Germline V gives CDR1 SQVTM, CDR2 ANQGSEA. Between the trimmed V and J ends, which lost 4 bases and 0 bases, there was a span of 9 bases. Written as DNA, the CDR3 is TGCAGCGTTGCAGGGATCTACCAAGAGACCCAGTACTTC. Encoded protein: CSVAGIYQETQYF.

This clonotype was seen repeatedly, ten times or more. The chain has TRBV5-1 and TRBJ2-5, with 7 bases that match TRBD1. Germline-derived CDR1 and CDR2 are SGHRS and YFSETQ. V lost 3 bases and J lost 3; bases outside the gene matches: 2. The CDR3 length is 13 residues. Here the CDR3 reads CASSSTGEETQYF. The CDR3 DNA reads TGCGCCAGCAGCTCCACAGGGGAAGAGACCCAGTACTTC.